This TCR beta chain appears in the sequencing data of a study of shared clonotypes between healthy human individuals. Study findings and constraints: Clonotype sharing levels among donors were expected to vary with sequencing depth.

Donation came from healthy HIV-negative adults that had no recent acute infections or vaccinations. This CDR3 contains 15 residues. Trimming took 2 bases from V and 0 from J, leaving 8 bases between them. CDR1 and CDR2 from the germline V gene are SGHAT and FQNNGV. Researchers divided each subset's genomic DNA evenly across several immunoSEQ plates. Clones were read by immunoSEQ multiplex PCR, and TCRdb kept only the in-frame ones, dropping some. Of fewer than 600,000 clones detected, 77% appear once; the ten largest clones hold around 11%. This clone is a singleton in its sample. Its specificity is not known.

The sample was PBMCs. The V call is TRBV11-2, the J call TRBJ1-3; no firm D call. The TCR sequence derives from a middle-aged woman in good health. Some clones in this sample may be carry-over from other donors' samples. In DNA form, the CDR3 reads TGTGCCAGCAGCTTAATGAGTCTCTCTGGAAACACCATATATTTT. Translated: CASSLMSLSGNTIYF.